This T cell receptor beta chain was retrieved from a study of response to subunit inactivated influenza vaccine. This clonotype was counted between two and nine times. Antigen specificity is unknown. The V and J ends lost 3 bases and 0 bases respectively, with 15 bases between them. Germline V gives CDR1 LGHNA, CDR2 YNFKEQ. The CDR3 is 16 amino acids. TCRdb processed the RT-PCR reads anew with MiXCR; each CDR3 protein has one entry. The repertoire has about 480,000 distinct CDR3 sequences, approximately 24% of them found once; the top ten carry under 2.5%. Overall study results and limits: Authors suggested few new T cells are recruited by each seasonal influenza vaccination.

The rearrangement uses TRBV4-2 and TRBJ2-7; the D is unclear. This sequence originates from a man aged 45 to 65 who received an inactivated influenza vaccine. This specimen was CD4+ T cells sorted from PBMCs, taken about 5 days after vaccination. CDR3 sequence (DNA): TGTGCCAGCAGCCACGTTTCAGAAAATCTCTCCTACGAGCAGTACTTC. This codes for CASSHVSENLSYEQYF.